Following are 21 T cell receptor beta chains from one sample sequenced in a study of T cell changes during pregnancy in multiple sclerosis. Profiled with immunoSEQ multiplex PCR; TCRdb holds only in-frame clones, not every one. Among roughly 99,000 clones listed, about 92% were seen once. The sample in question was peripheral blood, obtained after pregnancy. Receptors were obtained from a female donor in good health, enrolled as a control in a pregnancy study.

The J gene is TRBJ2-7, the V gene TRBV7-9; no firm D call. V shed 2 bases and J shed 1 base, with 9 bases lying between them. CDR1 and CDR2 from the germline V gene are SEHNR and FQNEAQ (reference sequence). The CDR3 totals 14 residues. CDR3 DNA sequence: TGTGCCAGCAGCTTAAGCGACGGATCCTACGAGCAGTACTTC. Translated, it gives CASSLSDGSYEQYF.

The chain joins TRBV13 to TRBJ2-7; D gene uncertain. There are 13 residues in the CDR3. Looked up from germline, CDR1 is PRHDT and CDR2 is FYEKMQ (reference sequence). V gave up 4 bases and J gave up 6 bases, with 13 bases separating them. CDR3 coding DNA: TGTGCCAGCAGCTCATACGTGGGCTCCGAGCAGTACTTC. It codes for CASSSYVGSEQYF.

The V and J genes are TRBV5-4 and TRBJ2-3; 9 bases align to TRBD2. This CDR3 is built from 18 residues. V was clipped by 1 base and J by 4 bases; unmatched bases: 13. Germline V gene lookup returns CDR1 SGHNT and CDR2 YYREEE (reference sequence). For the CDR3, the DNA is TGTGCCAGCAGCTTGATCGGCGGGGGGGATTATTGGTCAGATACGCAGTATTTT. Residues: CASSLIGGGDYWSDTQYF. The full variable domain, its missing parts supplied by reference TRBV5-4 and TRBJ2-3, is ETGVTQSPTHLIKTRGQQVTLRCSSQSGHNTVSWYQQALGQGPQFIFQYYREEENGRGNFPPRFSGLQFPNYSSELNVNALELDDSALYLCASSLIGGGDYWSDTQYFGPGTRLTVL.

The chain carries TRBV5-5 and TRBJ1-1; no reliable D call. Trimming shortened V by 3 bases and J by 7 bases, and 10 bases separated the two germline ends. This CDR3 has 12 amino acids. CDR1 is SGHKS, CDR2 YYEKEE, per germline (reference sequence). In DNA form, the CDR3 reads TGTGCCAGCAGCTCGTCCGGGGATGAAGCTTTCTTT. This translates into CASSSSGDEAFF.

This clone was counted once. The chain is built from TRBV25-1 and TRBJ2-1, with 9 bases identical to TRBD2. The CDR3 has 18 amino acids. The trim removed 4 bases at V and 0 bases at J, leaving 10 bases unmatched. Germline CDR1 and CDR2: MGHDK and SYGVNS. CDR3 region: CASSVGLASSSSYNEQFF. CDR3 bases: TGTGCCAGCAGTGTCGGACTAGCGAGTTCCAGCTCCTACAATGAGCAGTTCTTC.

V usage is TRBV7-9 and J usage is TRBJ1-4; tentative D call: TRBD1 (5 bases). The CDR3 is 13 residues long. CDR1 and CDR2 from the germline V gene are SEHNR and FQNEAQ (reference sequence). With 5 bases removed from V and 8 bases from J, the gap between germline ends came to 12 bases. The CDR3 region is CASSQNPGEKLFF. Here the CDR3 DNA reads TGTGCCAGCAGCCAGAACCCAGGGGAAAAACTGTTTTTT.

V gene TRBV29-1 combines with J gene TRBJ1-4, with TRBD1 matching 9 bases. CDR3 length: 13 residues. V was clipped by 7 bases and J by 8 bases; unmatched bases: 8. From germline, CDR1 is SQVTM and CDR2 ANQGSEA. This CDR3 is CSAMTGGGEKLFF. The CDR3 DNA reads TGCAGCGCGATGACAGGGGGTGGCGAAAAACTGTTTTTT.

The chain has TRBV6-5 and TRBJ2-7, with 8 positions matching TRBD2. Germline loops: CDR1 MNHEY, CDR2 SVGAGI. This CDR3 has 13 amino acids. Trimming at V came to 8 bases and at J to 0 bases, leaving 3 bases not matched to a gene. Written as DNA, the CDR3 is TGTGCCAGCGACGCGGGGGGCTCCTACGAGCAGTACTTC. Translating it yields CASDAGGSYEQYF.

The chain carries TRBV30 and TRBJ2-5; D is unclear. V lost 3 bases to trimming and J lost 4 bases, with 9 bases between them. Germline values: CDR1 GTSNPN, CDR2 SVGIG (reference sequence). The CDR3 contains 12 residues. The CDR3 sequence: CAWSASRETQYF. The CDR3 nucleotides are TGTGCCTGGAGCGCATCCAGAGAGACCCAGTACTTC.

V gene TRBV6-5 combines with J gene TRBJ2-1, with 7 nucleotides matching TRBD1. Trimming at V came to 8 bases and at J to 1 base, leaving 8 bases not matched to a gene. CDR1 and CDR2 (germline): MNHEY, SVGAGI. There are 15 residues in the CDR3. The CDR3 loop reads CASALGRGSYNEQFF. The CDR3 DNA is TGTGCCAGCGCCTTGGGCAGGGGGTCCTACAATGAGCAGTTCTTC.

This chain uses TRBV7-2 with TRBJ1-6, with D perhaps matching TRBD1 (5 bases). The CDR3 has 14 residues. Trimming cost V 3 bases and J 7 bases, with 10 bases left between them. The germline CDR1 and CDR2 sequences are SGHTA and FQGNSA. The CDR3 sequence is CASSLGPDNSPLHF. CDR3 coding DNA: TGTGCCAGCAGCTTGGGGCCGGACAATTCACCCCTCCACTTT. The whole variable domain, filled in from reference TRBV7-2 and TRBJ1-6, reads GAGVSQSPSNKVTEKGKDVELRCDPISGHTALYWYRQSLGQGLEFLIYFQGNSAPDKSGLPSDRFSAERTGGSVSTLTIQRTQQEDSAVYLCASSLGPDNSPLHFGNGTRLTVT.

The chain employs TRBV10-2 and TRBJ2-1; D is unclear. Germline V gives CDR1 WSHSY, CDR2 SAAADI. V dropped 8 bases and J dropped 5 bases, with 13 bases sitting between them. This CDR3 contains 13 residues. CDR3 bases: TGCGCCAGCGCGGAGCTAGGAAACAATGAGCAGTTCTTC. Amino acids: CASAELGNNEQFF.

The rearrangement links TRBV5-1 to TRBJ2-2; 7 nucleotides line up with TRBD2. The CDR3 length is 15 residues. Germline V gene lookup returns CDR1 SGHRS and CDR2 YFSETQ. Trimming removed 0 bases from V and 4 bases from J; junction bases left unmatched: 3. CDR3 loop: CASSLGGLPTGELFF. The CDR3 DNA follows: TGCGCCAGCAGCTTGGGGGGACTACCCACCGGGGAGCTGTTTTTT. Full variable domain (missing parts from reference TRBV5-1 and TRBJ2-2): KAGVTQTPRYLIKTRGQQVTLSCSPISGHRSVSWYQQTPGQGLQFLFEYFSETQRNKGNFPGRFSGRQFSNSRSEMNVSTLELGDSALYLCASSLGGLPTGELFFGEGSRLTVL.

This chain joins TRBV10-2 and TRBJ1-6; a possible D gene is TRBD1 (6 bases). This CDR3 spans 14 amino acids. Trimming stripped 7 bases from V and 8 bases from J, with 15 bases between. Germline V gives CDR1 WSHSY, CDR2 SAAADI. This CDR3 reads CASTEQGEDSPLHF. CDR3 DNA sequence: TGCGCCAGCACCGAACAGGGCGAGGATTCACCCCTCCACTTT.

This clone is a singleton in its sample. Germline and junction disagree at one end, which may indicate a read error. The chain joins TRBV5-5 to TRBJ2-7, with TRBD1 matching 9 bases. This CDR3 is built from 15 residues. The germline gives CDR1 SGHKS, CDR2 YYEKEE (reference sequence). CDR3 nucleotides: TGTGCCAACAGCTCCCCGGGACAGGGACGTGGAGAGCAGTACTTC. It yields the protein CANSSPGQGRGEQYF.

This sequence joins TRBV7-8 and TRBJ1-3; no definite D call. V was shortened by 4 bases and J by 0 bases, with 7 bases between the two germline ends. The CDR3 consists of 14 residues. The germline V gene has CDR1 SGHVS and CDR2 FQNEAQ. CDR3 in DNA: TGTGCCAGCAGCTACGGAGACTCTGGAAACACCATATATTTT. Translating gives CASSYGDSGNTIYF.

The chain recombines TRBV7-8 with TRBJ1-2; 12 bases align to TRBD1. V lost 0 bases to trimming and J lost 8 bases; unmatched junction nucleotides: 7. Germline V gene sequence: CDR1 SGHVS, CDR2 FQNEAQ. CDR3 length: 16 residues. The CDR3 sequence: CASSLANPGTGGGYTF. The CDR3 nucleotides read TGTGCCAGCAGCTTAGCCAACCCCGGGACAGGGGGCGGCTACACCTTC. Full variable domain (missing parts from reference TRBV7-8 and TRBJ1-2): GAGVSQSPRYKVAKRGQDVALRCDPISGHVSLFWYQQALGQGPEFLTYFQNEAQLDKSGLPSDRFFAERPEGSVSTLKIQRTQQEDSAVYLCASSLANPGTGGGYTFGSGTRLTVV.

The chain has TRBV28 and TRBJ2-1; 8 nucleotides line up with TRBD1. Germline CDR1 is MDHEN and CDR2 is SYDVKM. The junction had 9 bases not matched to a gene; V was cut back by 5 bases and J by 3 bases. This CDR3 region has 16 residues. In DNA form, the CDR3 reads TGTGCCAGCAGTGCCGACAGGGGCGTTGGCTACAATGAGCAGTTCTTC. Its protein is CASSADRGVGYNEQFF.

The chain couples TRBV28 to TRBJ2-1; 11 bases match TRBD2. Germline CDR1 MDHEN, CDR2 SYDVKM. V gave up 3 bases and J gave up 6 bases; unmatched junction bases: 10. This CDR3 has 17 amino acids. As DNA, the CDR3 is TGTGCCAGCAGTTTTTGGGGTAGCGGGAGGGCGGGCAATGAGCAGTTCTTC. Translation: CASSFWGSGRAGNEQFF.

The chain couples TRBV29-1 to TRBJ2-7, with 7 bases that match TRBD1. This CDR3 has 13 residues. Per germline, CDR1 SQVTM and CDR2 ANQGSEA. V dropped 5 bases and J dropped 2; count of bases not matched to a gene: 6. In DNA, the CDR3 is TGCAGCGTTCGGACAGGCCGGGCCTACGAGCAGTACTTC. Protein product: CSVRTGRAYEQYF.

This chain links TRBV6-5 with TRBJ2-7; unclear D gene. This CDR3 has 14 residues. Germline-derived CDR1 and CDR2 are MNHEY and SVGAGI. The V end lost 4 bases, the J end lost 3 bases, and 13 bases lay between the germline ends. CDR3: CASSSRTNYYEQYF. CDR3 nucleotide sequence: TGTGCCAGCAGTTCCCGAACCAACTACTACGAGCAGTACTTC.